This T cell receptor beta chain was identified during a study of cytomegalovirus exposure and HLA in healthy donors. Whole-study context: Genetic ancestry analysis placed around 76% of the 300 to 500 donors that were genotyped in the Caucasian-associated cluster. Overall study findings and caveats: With DRB1 most and HLA-C fewest, TCR association rates differed between HLA loci in a later analysis. Later analysis suggested most CMV-associated TCR beta chains were HLA-restricted.

The CDR3 extends over 16 amino acids. CDR1 is MDHEN and CDR2 is SYDVKM in the germline V gene. The V gene end was trimmed by 6 bases and the J gene end by 5 bases; junction bases not matched to a gene: 10. As for the donors, each was a healthy bone marrow donor. Points on this clone: As yet, its antigen is unknown.

PCR amplification relied on 60 Vbeta primers (plus 13 Jbeta primers). Method: immunoSEQ multiplex PCR; TCRdb's copy keeps in-frame clones and lacks some. The table has around 100,000 clones, around 84% seen once. Specimen: PBMCs. The clonotype originates from a man between 25 and 39 years old in good health and CMV-seropositive. This rearrangement joins TRBV28 to TRBJ2-2, with TRBD2 matching over 9 bases. The CDR3 here is CASSPTGLAKTGELFF. As DNA, the CDR3 is TGTGCCAGCAGCCCTACGGGACTAGCAAAGACCGGGGAGCTGTTTTTT.